In this sample, the clone carrying this TCR beta chain turned up a few times. Its antigen is undetermined. This record comes from a study of beta chain features in type 1 diabetes. Study-level background: All samples together contributed around 100,000,000 sorted cells for examination.

Germline lookup yields CDR1 KGHSH and CDR2 LQKENI. The V gene lost 5 bases and the J gene lost 5 bases, with 19 bases spanning the gap. There are 16 residues in the CDR3. Regarding the study as a whole: Among type 1 diabetes patients, VDJ junctions had fewer insertions and more deletions. These data did not resolve whether HLA type affects TCRB rearrangement.

What was sequenced were expressed TCRB transcripts, since all of the isolated RNA had been reverse transcribed. TCRdb's table, derived via immunoSEQ multiplex PCR, lists solely in-frame clones and lacks some. The table records about 450,000 clones, 9.5% to 12% of them present only once. The rearrangement links TRBV18 to TRBJ2-1; the D gene is possibly TRBD1 (6 bases). Sequences were obtained from naive CD4+ T cells from blood. This TCR came from a young woman in good health. The CDR3 coding sequence is TGTGCCAGCTCAAAAATTTGGGGACAAGGGGACAATGAGCAGTTCTTC. Protein sequence: CASSKIWGQGDNEQFF.